This TCR beta chain was documented in a study of naive and memory T cell subsets. Study-wide findings and caveats: Activation and differentiation may alter RNA-based TCR counts.

CD8 T cells were positively selected from what remained after CD4 positive selection. Cells stained for CD3, CD4, CD8, CD45RA, CD27 and viability were sorted into four CD45RA/CD27 subsets. Both TRBC1 and TRBC2 were covered by a beta constant-region primer of two equimolar oligonucleotides. Nested alpha and beta constant-region primers with the SP2 primer drove four PCR rounds on ligated cDNA. TCRdb re-called the UMI-ligation and nested PCR reads through MiXCR, storing one row per CDR3 protein. The table records tens of thousands of distinct CDR3 sequences, 8% to 9.5% of them present only once. To note about this clonotype: Its specificity is not known.

The CDR3 has 16 amino acids. From germline, CDR1 is MNHNS and CDR2 SASEGT. Trimming took off 0 bases at V and 1 base at J, with 12 bases between the two ends. V usage is TRBV6-1 and J usage is TRBJ1-1; D gene uncertain. Sequenced: naive CD8+ T cells from blood. This TCR was recovered from a human donor in good health. The CDR3 sequence: CASSEASEYGNTEAFF. The CDR3 DNA sequence: TGTGCCAGCAGTGAAGCGTCGGAGTACGGGAACACTGAAGCTTTCTTT.